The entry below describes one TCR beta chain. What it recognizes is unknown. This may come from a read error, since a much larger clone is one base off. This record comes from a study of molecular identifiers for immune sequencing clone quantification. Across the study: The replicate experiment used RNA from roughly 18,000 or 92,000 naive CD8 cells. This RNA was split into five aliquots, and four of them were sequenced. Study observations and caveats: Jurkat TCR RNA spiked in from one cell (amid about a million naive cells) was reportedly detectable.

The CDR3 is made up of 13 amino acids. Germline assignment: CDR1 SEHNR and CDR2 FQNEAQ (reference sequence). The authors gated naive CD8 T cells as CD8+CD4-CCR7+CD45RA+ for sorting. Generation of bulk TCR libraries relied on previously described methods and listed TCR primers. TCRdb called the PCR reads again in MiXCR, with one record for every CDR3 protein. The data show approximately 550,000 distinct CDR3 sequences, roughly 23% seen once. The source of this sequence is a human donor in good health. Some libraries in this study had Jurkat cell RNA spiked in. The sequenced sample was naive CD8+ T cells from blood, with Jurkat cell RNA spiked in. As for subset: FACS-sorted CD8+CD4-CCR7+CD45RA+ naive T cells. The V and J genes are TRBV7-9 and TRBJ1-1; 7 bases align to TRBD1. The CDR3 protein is CASSPRQGFGASF. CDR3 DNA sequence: TGTGCCAGCAGCCCTCGACAGGGTTTCGGAGCTTCCTTT.